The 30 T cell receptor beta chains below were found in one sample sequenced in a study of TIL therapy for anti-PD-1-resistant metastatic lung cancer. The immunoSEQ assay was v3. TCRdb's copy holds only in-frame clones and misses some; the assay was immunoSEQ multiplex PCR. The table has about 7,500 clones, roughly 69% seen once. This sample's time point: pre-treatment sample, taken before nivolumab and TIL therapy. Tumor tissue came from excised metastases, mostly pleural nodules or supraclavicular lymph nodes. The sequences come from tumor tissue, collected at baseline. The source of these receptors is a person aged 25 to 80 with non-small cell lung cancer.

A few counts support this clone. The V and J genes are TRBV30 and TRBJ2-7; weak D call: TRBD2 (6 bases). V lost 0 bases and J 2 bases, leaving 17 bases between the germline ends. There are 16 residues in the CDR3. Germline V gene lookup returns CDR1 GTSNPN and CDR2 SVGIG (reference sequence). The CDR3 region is CAWSVLRGKRAYEQYF. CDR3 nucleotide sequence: TGTGCCTGGAGTGTACTACGGGGGAAGCGGGCCTACGAGCAGTACTTC. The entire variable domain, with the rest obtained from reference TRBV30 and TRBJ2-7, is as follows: SQTIHQWPATLVQPVGSPLSLECTVEGTSNPNLYWYRQAAGRGLQLLFYSVGIGQISSEVPQNLSASRPQDRQFILSSKKLLLSDSGFYLCAWSVLRGKRAYEQYFGPGTRLTVT.

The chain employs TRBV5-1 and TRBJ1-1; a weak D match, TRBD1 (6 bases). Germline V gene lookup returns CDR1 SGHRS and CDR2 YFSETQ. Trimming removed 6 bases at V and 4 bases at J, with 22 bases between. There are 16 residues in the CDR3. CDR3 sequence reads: CASTGLGGGGGTEAFF. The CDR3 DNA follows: TGCGCCAGCACCGGCCTGGGAGGGGGAGGAGGCACTGAAGCTTTCTTT.

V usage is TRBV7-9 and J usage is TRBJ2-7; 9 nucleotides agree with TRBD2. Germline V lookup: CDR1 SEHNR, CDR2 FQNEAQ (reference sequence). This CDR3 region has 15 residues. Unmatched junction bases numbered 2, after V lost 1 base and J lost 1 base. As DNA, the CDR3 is TGTGCCAGCAGCTTAGGTCTAGCGGGATCCTACGAGCAGTACTTC. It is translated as CASSLGLAGSYEQYF. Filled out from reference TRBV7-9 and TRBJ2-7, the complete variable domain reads DTGVSQNPRHKITKRGQNVTFRCDPISEHNRLYWYRQTLGQGPEFLTYFQNEAQLEKSRLLSDRFSAERPKGSFSTLEIQRTEQGDSAMYLCASSLGLAGSYEQYFGPGTRLTVT.

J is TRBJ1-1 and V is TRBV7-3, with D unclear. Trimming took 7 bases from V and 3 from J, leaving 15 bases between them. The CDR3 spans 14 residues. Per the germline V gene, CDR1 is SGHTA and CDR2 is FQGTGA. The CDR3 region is CASTAWVFDTEAFF. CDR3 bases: TGTGCCAGCACCGCCTGGGTATTTGACACTGAAGCTTTCTTT.

The CDR3 region is CASRGERGAADTQYF. The CDR3 region has the DNA TGTGCCAGCAGGGGGGAGCGGGGGGCCGCAGATACGCAGTATTTT. The V and J genes are TRBV6-6 and TRBJ2-3; TRBD2 agrees at 9 bases. Per the germline V gene, CDR1 is MNHNY and CDR2 is SVGAGI (reference sequence). Unmatched junction bases numbered 8, after V lost 6 bases and J lost 4 bases. The CDR3 extends over 15 amino acids.

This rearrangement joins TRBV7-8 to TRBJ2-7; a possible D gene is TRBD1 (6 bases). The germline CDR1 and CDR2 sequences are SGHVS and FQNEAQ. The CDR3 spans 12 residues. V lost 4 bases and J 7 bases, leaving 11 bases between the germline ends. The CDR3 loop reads CASSSNTGEQYF. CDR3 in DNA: TGTGCCAGCAGCTCGAATACAGGGGAGCAGTACTTC.

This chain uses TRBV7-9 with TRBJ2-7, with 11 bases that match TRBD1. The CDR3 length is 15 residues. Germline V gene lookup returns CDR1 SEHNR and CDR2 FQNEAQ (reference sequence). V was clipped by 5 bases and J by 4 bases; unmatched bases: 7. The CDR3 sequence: CASSDRDRGYYEQYF. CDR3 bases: TGTGCCAGCAGCGACCGGGACAGGGGGTATTACGAGCAGTACTTC.

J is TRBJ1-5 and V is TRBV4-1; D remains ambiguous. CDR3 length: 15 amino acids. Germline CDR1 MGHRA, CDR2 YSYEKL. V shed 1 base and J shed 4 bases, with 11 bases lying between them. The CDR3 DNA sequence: TGCGCCAGCAGCCAAGTCCGGAGTACGAATCAGCCCCAGCATTTT. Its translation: CASSQVRSTNQPQHF.

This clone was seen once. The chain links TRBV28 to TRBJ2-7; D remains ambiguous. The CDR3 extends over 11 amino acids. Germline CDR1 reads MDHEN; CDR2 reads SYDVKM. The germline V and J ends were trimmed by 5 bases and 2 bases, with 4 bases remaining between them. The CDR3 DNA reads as TGTGCCAGCAGTCGCACCTACGAGCAGTACTTC. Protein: CASSRTYEQYF.

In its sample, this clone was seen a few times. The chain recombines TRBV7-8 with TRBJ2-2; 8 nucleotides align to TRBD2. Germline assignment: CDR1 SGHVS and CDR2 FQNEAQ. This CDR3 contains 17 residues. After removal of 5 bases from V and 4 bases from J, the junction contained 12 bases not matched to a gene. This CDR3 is CASSITGGGTFTGELFF. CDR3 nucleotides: TGTGCCAGCAGCATCACGGGCGGGGGGACCTTCACCGGGGAGCTGTTTTTT.

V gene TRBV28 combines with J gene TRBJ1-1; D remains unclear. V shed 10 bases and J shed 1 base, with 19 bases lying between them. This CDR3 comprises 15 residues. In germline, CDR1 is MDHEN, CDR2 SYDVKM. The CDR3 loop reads CAILARRSGNTEAFF. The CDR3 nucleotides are TGTGCCATCCTAGCCAGGAGATCGGGGAACACTGAAGCTTTCTTT.

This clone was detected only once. CDR3 DNA: TGTGCCAGCTCATTACCCGGACAGGGAAGGACCGGGGAGCTGTTTTTT. Its translation is CASSLPGQGRTGELFF. This rearrangement joins TRBV27 to TRBJ2-2; 8 nucleotides match TRBD1. Per germline, CDR1 MNHEY and CDR2 SMNVEV (reference sequence). CDR3 length: 16 amino acids. V dropped 8 bases and J dropped 5; count of bases not matched to a gene: 13.

CDR3 region: CASSPDDSPLHF. The CDR3 DNA is TGTGCCAGCAGCCCCGATGATTCACCCCTCCACTTT. The gene calls are TRBV5-4 and TRBJ1-6; D is undetermined. Germline CDR1 reads SGHNT; CDR2 reads YYREEE (reference sequence). The CDR3 covers 12 residues. Trimming shortened V by 4 bases and J by 8 bases, and 7 bases separated the two germline ends. Filled out from reference TRBV5-4 and TRBJ1-6, the complete variable domain reads ETGVTQSPTHLIKTRGQQVTLRCSSQSGHNTVSWYQQALGQGPQFIFQYYREEENGRGNFPPRFSGLQFPNYSSELNVNALELDDSALYLCASSPDDSPLHFGNGTRLTVT.

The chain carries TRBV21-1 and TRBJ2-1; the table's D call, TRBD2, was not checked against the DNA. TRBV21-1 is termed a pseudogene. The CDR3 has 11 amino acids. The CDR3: CASSIRFEQFF. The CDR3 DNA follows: TGTGCCAGCAGCATCCGGTTTGAGCAGTTCTTC.

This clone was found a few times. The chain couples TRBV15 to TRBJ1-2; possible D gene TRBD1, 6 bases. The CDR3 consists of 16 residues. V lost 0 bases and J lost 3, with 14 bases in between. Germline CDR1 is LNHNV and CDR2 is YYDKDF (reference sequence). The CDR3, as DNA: TGTGCCACCAGCAGAGATAGTTGGGGGCGTGACTATGGCTACACCTTC. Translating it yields CATSRDSWGRDYGYTF.

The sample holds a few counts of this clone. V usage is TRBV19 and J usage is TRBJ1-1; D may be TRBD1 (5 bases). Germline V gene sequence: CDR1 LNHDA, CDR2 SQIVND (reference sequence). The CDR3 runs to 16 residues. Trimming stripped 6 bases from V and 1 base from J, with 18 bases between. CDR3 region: CASRRRGTPQNTEAFF. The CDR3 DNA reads TGTGCCAGTAGAAGGCGGGGGACTCCCCAGAACACTGAAGCTTTCTTT.

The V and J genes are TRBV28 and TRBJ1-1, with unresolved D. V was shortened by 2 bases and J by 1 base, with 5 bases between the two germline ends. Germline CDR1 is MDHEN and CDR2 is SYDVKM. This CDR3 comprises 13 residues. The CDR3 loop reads CASSLSSNTEAFF. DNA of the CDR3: TGTGCCAGCAGTTTAAGTTCGAACACTGAAGCTTTCTTT. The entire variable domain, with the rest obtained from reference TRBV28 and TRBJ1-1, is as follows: DVKVTQSSRYLVKRTGEKVFLECVQDMDHENMFWYRQDPGLGLRLIYFSYDVKMKEKGDIPEGYSVSREKKERFSLILESASTNQTSMYLCASSLSSNTEAFFGQGTRLTVV.

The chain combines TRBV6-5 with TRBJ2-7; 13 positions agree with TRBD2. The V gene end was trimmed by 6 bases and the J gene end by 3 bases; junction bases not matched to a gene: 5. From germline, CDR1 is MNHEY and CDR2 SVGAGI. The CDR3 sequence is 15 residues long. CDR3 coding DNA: TGTGCCAGCAGCCTGAGGACTAGCGGGGGCTACGAGCAGTACTTC. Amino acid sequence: CASSLRTSGGYEQYF.

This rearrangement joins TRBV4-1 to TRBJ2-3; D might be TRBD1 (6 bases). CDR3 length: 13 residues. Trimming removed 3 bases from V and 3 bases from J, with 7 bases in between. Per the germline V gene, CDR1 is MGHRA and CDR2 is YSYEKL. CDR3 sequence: CASSQGTTDTQYF. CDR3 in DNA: TGCGCCAGCAGCCAGGGGACAACAGATACGCAGTATTTT.

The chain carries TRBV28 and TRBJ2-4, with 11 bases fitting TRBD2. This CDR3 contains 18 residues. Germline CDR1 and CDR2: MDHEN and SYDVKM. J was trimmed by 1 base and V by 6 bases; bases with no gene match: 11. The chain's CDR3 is CASRSTSGVGRAKNIQYF. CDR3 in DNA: TGTGCCAGCAGGTCGACTAGCGGGGTGGGTCGGGCCAAAAACATTCAGTACTTC. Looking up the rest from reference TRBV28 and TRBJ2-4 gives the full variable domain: DVKVTQSSRYLVKRTGEKVFLECVQDMDHENMFWYRQDPGLGLRLIYFSYDVKMKEKGDIPEGYSVSREKKERFSLILESASTNQTSMYLCASRSTSGVGRAKNIQYFGAGTRLSVL.

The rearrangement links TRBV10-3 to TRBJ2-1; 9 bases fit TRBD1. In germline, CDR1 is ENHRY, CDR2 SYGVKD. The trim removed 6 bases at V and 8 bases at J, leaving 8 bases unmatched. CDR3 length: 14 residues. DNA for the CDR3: TGTGCCATCAGCTACAGGGGGCAAGGGGATGAGCAGTTCTTC. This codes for CAISYRGQGDEQFF.

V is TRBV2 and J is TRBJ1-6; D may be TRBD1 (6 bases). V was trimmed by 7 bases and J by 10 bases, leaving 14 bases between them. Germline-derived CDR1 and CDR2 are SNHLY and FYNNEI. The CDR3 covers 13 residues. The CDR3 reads CASTNSGGSPLHF. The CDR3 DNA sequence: TGTGCCAGCACGAACTCCGGGGGCTCACCCCTCCACTTT.

CDR3 bases: TGTGCCAGCAGTTTGGGGGAGGAAAAGGAGCAGTTCTTC. Its protein product is CASSLGEEKEQFF. This chain joins TRBV9 and TRBJ2-1; weak D call: TRBD2 (6 bases). Germline V gene sequence: CDR1 SGDLS, CDR2 YYNGEE. Trimming took off 5 bases at V and 10 bases at J, with 16 bases between the two ends. The CDR3 loop spans 13 amino acids.

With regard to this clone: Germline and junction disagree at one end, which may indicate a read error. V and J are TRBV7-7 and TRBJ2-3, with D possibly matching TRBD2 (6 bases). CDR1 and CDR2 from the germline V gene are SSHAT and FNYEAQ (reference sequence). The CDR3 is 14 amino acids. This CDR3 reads CASSPDGRSGTQYF. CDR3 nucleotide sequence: TGTGCTAGCAGCCCCGACGGGAGATCGGGTACGCAGTATTTT.

The DNA of the CDR3 is TGTGCCAGCGTCAGGACCACTGGGGCCAACGTCCTGACTTTC. This encodes CASVRTTGANVLTF. V gene TRBV7-9 combines with J gene TRBJ2-6, with D hard to call. The CDR3 is made up of 14 amino acids. The ends were cut back, 8 bases at V and 2 bases at J, with 10 bases in the middle. Germline assignment: CDR1 SEHNR and CDR2 FQNEAQ (reference sequence).

The chain's CDR3 is CASSLDRGNYGYTF. The CDR3 region has the DNA TGTGCCAGCAGCTTGGACAGGGGTAACTATGGCTACACCTTC. This chain uses TRBV5-6 with TRBJ1-2, with TRBD1 matching over 7 bases. The CDR3 length is 14 residues. Trimming at V came to 0 bases and at J to 1 base, leaving 0 bases not matched to a gene. Looked up from germline, CDR1 is SGHDT and CDR2 is YYEEEE.

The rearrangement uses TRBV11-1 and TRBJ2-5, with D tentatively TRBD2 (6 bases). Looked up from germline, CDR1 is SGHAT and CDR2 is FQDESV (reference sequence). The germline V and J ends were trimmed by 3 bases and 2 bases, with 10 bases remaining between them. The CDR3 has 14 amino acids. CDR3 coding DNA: TGTGCCAGCAGCTTTGGAGGGCCTCAAGAGACCCAGTACTTC. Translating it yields CASSFGGPQETQYF.

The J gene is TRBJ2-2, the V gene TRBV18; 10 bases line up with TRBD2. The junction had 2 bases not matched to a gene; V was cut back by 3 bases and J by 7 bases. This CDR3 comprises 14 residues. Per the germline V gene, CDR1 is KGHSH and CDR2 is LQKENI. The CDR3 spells CASSPGLASGELFF. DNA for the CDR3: TGTGCCAGCTCACCGGGACTAGCGAGCGGGGAGCTGTTTTTT.

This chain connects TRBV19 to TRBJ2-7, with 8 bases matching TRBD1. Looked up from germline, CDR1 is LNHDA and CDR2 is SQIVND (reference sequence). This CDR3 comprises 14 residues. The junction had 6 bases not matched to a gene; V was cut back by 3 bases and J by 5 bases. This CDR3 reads CASSIGQGANEQYF. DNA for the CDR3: TGTGCCAGTAGTATCGGGCAGGGGGCCAACGAGCAGTACTTC.

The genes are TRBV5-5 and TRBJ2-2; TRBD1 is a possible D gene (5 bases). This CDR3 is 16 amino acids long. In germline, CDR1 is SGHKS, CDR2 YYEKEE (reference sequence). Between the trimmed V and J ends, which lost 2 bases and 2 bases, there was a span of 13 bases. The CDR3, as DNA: TGTGCCAGCAGCTTCCCCAGGGAAAAAAACACCGGGGAGCTGTTTTTT. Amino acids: CASSFPREKNTGELFF.